This T cell receptor (beta chain) was captured in a study of immune evolution from preneoplasia to lung adenocarcinoma. Study-wide background: HLA loss of heterozygosity: approximately 7.5% AIS, about 15% MIA, 30% to 35% ADC, none AAH. Study-wide points: From normal lung to invasive adenocarcinoma, top clone frequencies appeared to decrease. Later-stage lesions seemingly showed higher T cell density and diversity than normal lung.

The data were produced by immunoSEQ multiplex PCR, yet TCRdb's version contains in-frame clones alone and is incomplete. The sample carries roughly 3,700 clones, 70% to 90% recorded once. To note about this clone: Its antigen remains unidentified.

Germline CDR1 GTSNPN, CDR2 SVGIG (reference sequence). The length of the CDR3 is 12 residues. The material sequenced was FFPE lung adenocarcinoma in situ tissue. This clonotype was sampled from an older person with lung adenocarcinoma. The J gene is TRBJ1-2, the V gene TRBV30; D is unresolved. For the CDR3, the DNA is TGTGCATGGGCTCCAACTAACTATGGCTACACCTTC. Its translation: CAWAPTNYGYTF.